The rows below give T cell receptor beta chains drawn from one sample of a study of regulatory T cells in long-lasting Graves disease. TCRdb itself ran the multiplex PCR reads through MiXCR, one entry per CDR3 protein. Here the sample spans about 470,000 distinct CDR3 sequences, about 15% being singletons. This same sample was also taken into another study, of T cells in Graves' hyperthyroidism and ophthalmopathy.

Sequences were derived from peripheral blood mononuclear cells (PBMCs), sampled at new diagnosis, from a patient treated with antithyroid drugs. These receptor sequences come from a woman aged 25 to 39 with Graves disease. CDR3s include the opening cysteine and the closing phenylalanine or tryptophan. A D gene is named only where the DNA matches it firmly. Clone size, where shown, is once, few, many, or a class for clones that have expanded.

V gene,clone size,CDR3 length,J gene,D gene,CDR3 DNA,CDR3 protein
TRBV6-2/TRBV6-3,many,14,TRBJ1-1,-,TGTGCCAGCAGTTACCCCCTACAGAACACTGAAGCTTTCTTT,CASSYPLQNTEAFF
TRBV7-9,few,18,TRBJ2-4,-,TGTGCCAGCAGCCCGACCCCCAGCGCGGGGCTAGCCAAAAACATTCAGTACTTC,CASSPTPSAGLAKNIQYF
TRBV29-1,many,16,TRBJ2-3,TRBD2,TGCAGCGTTGGTCCTCGACGGGGACTAGCAGGAAATACGCAGTATTTT,CSVGPRRGLAGNTQYF
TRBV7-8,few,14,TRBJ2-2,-,TGTGCCAGCATTCTCCTCCAGGTCACCGGGGAGCTGTTTTTT,CASILLQVTGELFF
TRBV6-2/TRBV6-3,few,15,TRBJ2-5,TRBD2,TGTGCCAGCAGTGATCGTCGGGAGGGGAAAGAGACCCAGTACTTC,CASSDRREGKETQYF
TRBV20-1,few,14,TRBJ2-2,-,TGCAGTGCTAGAGGGCTAGCTGTCACCGGGGAGCTGTTTTTT,CSARGLAVTGELFF
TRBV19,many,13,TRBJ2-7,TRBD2,TGTGCCAGTAGCGGACTAGTCGCCTACGAGCAGTACTTC,CASSGLVAYEQYF
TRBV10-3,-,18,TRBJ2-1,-,TGTGCCATCAGTGAAGTCCCGGGAAGGGGGGGGACCTACAATGAGCAGTTCTTC,CAISEVPGRGGTYNEQFF
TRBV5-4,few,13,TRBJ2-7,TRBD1,TGTGCCAGCACCCGACAGGGGTACTACGAGCAGTACTTC,CASTRQGYYEQYF
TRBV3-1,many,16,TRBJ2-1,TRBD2,TGTGCCAGCAGCCGCCTACTAGCGGGAGGTGGCAATGAGCAGTTCTTC,CASSRLLAGGGNEQFF
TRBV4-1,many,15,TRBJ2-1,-,TGCGCCAGCAGCCAAGTAGGAGGGGACTACAATGAGCAGTTCTTC,CASSQVGGDYNEQFF
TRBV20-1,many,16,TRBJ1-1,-,TGCAGTGCTAGAGATATGGAGGGTTCGTCGAACACTGAAGCTTTCTTT,CSARDMEGSSNTEAFF
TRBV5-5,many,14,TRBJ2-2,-,TGTGCCAGCAGCTTGGAAGGTTGGGTCGGGGAGCTGTTTTTT,CASSLEGWVGELFF
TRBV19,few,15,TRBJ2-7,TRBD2,TGTGCCAGTAGTATAAGCGGGGAGGCCCCCTACGAGCAGTACTTC,CASSISGEAPYEQYF
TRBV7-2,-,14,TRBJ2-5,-,TGTGCCAGCAGCTCCATCGATACTGTTAGCACCCAGTACTTC,CASSSIDTVSTQYF
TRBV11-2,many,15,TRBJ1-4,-,TGTGCCAGCAGCTTAGAGGGACTGGCGAATGAAAAACTGTTTTTT,CASSLEGLANEKLFF
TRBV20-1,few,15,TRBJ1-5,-,TGCAGTGCTAGAGGGTTGATCGGAGGCAATCAGCCCCAGCATTTT,CSARGLIGGNQPQHF
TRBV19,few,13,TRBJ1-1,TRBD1,TGTGCCAGTATGGGGCAGGGGGGCACTGAAGCTTTCTTT,CASMGQGGTEAFF
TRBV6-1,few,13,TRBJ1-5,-,TGTGCCACCCAACCAGGGCTCCATCAGCCCCAGCATTTT,CATQPGLHQPQHF
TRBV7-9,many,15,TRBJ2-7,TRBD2,TGTGCCAGCAGCTTAGGCGGGAGTAGGTCCTACGAGCAGTACTTC,CASSLGGSRSYEQYF
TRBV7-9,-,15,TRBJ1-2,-,TGTGCCAGCAGCCACCTACACGGGAGGGACTATGGCTACACCTTC,CASSHLHGRDYGYTF
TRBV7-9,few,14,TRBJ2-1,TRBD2,TGTGCCAGCGGCTTGACTAGCGGGAGTTATGAGCAGTTCTTC,CASGLTSGSYEQFF
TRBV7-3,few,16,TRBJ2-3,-,TGTGCCAGCAGCTTAAAGCGCGCGACGGAGGCGGATACGCAGTATTTT,CASSLKRATEADTQYF
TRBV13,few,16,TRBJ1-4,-,TGTGCCAGCAGCTTAGGGGGTGAGGGGCAGAATGAAAAACTGTTTTTT,CASSLGGEGQNEKLFF
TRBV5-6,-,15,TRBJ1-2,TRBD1,TGTGCCAGCAGCCCGGGGACAGGGATCTACAATGGCTACACCTTC,CASSPGTGIYNGYTF
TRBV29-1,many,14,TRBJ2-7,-,TGCAGCGTTGCCGGACCCGTGCCCCCCTACGAGCAGTACTTC,CSVAGPVPPYEQYF
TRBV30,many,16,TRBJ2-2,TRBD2,TGTGCCTGGAGTGTATTCTTTAGCGGGAGCGGCGGGGAGCTGTTTTTT,CAWSVFFSGSGGELFF
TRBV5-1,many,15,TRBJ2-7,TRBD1,TGCGCCAGCAGCCCGCACAGGGGAGTGAGGCACGAGCAGTACTTC,CASSPHRGVRHEQYF
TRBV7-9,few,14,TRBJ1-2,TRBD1,TGTGCCATCGGGACAGGGGCTGCACTCTATGGCTACACCTTC,CAIGTGAALYGYTF
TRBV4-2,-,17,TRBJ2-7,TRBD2,TGTGCCAGCAGCCAAGACGGCTGGCGGGAGGCTAGCTACGAGCAGTACTTC,CASSQDGWREASYEQYF